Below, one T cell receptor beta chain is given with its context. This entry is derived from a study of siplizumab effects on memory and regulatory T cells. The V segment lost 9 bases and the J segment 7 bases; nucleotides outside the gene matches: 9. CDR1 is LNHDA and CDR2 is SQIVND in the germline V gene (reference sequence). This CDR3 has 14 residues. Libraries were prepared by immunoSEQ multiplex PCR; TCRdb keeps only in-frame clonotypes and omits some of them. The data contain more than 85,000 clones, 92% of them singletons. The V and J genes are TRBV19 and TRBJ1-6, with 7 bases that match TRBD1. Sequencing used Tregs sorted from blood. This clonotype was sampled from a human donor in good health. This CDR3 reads CASKSTGVNSPLHF. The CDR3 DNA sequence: TGTGCCAGCAAATCTACAGGGGTCAATTCACCCCTCCACTTT.